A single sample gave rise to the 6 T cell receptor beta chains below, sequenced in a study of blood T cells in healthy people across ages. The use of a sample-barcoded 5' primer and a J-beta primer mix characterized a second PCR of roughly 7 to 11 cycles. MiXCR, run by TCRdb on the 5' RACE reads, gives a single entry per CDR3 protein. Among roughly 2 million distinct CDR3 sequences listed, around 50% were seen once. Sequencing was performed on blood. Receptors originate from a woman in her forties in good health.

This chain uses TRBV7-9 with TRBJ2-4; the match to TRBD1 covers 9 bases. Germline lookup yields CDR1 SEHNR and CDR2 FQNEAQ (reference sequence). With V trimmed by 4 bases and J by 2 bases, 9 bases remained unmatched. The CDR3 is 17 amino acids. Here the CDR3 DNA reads TGTGCCAGCAGCTCCCAACCGGGACAGGGCTCCAAAAACATTCAGTACTTC. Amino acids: CASSSQPGQGSKNIQYF.

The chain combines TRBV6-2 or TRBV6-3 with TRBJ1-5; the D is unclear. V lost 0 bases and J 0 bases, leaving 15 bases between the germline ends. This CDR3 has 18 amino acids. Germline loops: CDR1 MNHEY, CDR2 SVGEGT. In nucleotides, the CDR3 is TGTGCCAGCAGTTACTCCCTCAAAGGACGGATTAGCAATCAGCCCCAGCATTTT. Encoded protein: CASSYSLKGRISNQPQHF.

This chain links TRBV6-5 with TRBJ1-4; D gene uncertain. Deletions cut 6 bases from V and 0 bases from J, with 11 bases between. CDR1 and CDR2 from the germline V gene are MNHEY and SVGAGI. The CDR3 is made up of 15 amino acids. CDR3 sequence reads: CASSRLLATNEKLFF. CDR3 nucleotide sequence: TGTGCCAGCAGCCGCCTATTAGCAACTAATGAAAAACTGTTTTTT.

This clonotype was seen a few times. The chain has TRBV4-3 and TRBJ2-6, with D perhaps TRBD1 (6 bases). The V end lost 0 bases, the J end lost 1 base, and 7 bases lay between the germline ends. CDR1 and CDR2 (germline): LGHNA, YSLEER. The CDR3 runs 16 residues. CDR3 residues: CASSQDTGSGANVLTF. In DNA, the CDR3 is TGCGCCAGCAGCCAAGATACAGGGTCTGGGGCCAACGTCCTGACTTTC.

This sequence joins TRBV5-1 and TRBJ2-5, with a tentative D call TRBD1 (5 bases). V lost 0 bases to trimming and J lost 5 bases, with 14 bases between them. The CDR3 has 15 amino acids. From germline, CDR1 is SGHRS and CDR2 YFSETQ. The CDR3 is CASSLAMTQGETQYF. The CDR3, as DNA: TGCGCCAGCAGCTTGGCCATGACTCAGGGTGAGACCCAGTACTTC. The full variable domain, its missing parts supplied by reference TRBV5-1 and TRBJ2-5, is KAGVTQTPRYLIKTRGQQVTLSCSPISGHRSVSWYQQTPGQGLQFLFEYFSETQRNKGNFPGRFSGRQFSNSRSEMNVSTLELGDSALYLCASSLAMTQGETQYFGPGTRLLVL.

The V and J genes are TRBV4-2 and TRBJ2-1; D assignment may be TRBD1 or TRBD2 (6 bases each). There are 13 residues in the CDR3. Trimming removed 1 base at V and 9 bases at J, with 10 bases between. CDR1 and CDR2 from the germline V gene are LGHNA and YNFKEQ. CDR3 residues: CASSQARGVEQFF. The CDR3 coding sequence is TGTGCCAGCAGCCAAGCGAGGGGGGTTGAGCAGTTCTTC.